This is a list of T cell receptor beta chains from one sample in a study of cytomegalovirus exposure and HLA in healthy donors. The repertoire was sequenced with immunoSEQ multiplex PCR; TCRdb's copy has only in-frame clones and lacks some. The sample has about 25,000 clones, roughly 73% seen once; the top ten hold approximately 4.5%. Sequenced material: PBMCs. The receptors were sampled from a male donor in good health and CMV-seronegative. Each CDR3 is given without its conserved first and last residue. The order of the fields is V gene, D gene, CDR3 protein. D genes are given only for firm matches.

V gene: TRBV5-1
D gene: TRBD2
CDR3 protein: ASRPGLVGGTDTQY

V gene: TRBV5-1
D gene: TRBD1
CDR3 protein: ASSGGDRVETEAF

V gene: TRBV10-1
D gene: NA
CDR3 protein: ASSARYRTATYEQY

V gene: TRBV19
D gene: NA
CDR3 protein: ASTPSDTQY

V gene: TRBV18
D gene: TRBD1
CDR3 protein: ASSSGTDEYYGYT

V gene: TRBV6-4
D gene: TRBD2
CDR3 protein: ASSESGGAGDEQF

V gene: TRBV7-9
D gene: TRBD2
CDR3 protein: ASSLFPGRSSGETYEQY

V gene: TRBV7-2
D gene: TRBD1
CDR3 protein: ASSSHRGRRTGNTIY

V gene: TRBV7-2
D gene: NA
CDR3 protein: ASSLGWAGQQPQH

V gene: TRBV28
D gene: TRBD2
CDR3 protein: ASRPKTSGEQY

V gene: TRBV19
D gene: NA
CDR3 protein: ASSLFRGEKLF